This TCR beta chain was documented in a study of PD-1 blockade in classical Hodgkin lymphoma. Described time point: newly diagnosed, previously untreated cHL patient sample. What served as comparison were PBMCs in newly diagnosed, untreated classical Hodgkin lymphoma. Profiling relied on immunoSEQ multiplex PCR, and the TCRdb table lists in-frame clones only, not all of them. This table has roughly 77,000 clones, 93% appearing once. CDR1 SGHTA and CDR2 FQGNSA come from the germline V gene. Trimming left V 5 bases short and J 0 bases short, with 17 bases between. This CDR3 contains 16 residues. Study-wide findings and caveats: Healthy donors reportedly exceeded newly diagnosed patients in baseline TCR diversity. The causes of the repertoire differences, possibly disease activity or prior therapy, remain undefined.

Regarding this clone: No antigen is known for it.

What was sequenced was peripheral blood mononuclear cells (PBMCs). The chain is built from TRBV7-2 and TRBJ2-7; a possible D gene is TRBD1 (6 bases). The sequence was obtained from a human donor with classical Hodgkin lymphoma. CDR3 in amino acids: CASSRHVVGASYEQYF. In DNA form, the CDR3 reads TGTGCCAGCAGCCGACATGTCGTGGGGGCCTCCTACGAGCAGTACTTC.